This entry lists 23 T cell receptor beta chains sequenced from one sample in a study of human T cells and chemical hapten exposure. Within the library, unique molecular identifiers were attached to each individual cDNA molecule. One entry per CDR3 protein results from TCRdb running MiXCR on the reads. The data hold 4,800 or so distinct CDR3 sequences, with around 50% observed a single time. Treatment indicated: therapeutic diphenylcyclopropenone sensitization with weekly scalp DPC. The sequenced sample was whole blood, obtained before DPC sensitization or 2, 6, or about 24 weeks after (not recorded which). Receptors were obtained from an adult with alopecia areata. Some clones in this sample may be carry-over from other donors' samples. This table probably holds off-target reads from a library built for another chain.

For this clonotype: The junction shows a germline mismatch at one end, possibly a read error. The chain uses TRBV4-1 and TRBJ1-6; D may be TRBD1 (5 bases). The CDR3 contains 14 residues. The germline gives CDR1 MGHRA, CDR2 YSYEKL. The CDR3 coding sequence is TGCGCTAGCAGCCTTGACAGCTTAAATTCACCCCTCCACTTT. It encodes CASSLDSLNSPLHF.

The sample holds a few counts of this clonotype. CDR3: CASRETGLSYNEQFF. CDR3 nucleotide sequence: TGTGCCAGCAGGGAGACAGGGCTTTCCTACAATGAGCAGTTCTTC. The chain recombines TRBV6-1 with TRBJ2-1; 7 bases align to TRBD1. This CDR3 is built from 15 residues. Trimming removed 6 bases from V and 1 base from J; junction bases left unmatched: 6. CDR1 is MNHNS, CDR2 SASEGT, per germline.

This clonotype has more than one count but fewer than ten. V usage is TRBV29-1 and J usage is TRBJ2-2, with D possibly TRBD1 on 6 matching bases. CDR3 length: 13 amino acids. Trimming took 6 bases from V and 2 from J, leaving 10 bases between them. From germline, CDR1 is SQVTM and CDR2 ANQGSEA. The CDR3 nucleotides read TGCAGCGTCTGGGGGACAAACACCGGGGAGCTGTTTTTT. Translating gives CSVWGTNTGELFF.

CDR3 loop: CASSQGLSTDTQYF. The DNA for the CDR3 is TGTGCCAGCAGCCAGGGACTTAGCACAGATACGCAGTATTTT. This chain links TRBV11-1 with TRBJ2-3; tentative D call: TRBD2 (6 bases). V lost 5 bases and J lost 0, with 9 bases in between. This CDR3 comprises 14 residues. Germline V lookup: CDR1 SGHAT, CDR2 FQDESV (reference sequence).

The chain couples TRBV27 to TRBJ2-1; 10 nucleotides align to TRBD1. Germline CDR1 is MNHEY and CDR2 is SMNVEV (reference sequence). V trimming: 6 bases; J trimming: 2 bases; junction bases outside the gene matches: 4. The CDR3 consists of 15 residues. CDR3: CASSQDRGAYNEQFF. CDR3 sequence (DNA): TGTGCCAGCAGCCAGGACAGGGGGGCCTACAATGAGCAGTTCTTC.

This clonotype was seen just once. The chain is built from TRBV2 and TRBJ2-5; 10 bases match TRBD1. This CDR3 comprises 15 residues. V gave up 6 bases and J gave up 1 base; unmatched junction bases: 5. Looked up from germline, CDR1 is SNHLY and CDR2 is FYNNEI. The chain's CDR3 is CASRIRTGGQETQYF. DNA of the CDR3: TGTGCCAGCAGGATTCGGACAGGGGGCCAAGAGACCCAGTACTTC.

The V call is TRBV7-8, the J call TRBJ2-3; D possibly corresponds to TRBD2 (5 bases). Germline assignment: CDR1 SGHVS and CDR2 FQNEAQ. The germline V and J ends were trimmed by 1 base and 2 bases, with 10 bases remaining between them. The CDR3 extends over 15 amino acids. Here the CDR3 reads CASSLVGLDTDTQYF. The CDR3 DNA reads TGTGCCAGCAGCTTAGTAGGACTCGACACAGATACGCAGTATTTT.

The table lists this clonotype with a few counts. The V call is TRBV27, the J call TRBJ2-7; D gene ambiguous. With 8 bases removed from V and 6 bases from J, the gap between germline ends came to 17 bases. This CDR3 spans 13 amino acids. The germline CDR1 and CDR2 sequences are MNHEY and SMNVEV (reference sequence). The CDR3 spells CASPKLSGCEQYF. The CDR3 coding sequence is TGTGCCAGCCCCAAGCTGTCCGGATGCGAGCAGTACTTC.

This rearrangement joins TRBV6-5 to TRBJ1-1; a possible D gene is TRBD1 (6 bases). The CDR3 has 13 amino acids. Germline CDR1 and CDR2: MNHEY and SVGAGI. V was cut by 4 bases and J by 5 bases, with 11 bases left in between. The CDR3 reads CASSLRQGTEAFF. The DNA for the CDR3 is TGTGCCAGCAGTTTACGGCAGGGGACTGAAGCTTTCTTT.

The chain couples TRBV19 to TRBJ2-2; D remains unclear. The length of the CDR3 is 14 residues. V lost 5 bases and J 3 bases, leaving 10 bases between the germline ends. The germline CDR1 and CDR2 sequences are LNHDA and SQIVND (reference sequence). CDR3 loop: CASSHPGDTGELFF. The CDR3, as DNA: TGTGCCAGTAGTCACCCTGGGGACACCGGGGAGCTGTTTTTT. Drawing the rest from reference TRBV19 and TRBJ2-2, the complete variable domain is DGGITQSPKYLFRKEGQNVTLSCEQNLNHDAMYWYRQDPGQGLRLIYYSQIVNDFQKGDIAEGYSVSREKKESFPLTVTSAQKNPTAFYLCASSHPGDTGELFFGEGSRLTVL.

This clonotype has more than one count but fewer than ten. The DNA for the CDR3 is TGTGCCAGCTCACCGGACAGTCTTCCATACGAGCAGTACTTC. Amino acids: CASSPDSLPYEQYF. The chain links TRBV18 to TRBJ2-7, with D possibly TRBD1 on 6 matching bases. CDR1 is KGHSH, CDR2 LQKENI, per germline. V was clipped by 3 bases and J by 4 bases, with 13 bases between them. The CDR3 runs 14 residues.

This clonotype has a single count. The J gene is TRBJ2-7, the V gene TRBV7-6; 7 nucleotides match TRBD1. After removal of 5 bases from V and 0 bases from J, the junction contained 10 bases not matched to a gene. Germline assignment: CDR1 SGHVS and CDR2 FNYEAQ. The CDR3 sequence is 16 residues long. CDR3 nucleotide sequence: TGTGCCAGCAGCCCAAGAAGGACAGGCAACTCCTACGAGCAGTACTTC. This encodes CASSPRRTGNSYEQYF.

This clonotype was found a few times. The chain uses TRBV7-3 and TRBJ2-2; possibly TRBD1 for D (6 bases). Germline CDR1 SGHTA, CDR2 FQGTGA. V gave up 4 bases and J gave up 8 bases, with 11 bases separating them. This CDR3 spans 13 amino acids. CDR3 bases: TGTGCCAGCAGCTCGGACAGAGCTGGGGAGCTGTTTTTT. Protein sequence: CASSSDRAGELFF.

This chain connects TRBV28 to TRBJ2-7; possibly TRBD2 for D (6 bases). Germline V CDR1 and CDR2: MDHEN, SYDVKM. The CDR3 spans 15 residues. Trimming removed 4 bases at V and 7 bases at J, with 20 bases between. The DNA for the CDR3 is TGTGCCAGCAGTTCCACGCCGGACCCGGCGGGAGAGCAGTACTTC. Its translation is CASSSTPDPAGEQYF.

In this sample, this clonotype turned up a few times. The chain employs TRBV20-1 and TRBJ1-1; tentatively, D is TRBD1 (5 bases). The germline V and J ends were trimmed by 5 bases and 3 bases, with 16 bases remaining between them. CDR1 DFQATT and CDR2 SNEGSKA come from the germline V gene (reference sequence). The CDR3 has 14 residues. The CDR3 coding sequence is TGCAGTGCTTCACCCGGGGGGACTGACACTGAAGCTTTCTTT. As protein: CSASPGGTDTEAFF.

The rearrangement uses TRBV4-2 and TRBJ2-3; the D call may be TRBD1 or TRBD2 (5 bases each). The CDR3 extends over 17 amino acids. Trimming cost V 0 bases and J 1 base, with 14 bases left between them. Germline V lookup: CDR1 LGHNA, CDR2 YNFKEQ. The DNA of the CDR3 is TGTGCCAGCAGCCAAGATCCCGGGGCAGGGCGCACAGATACGCAGTATTTT. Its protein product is CASSQDPGAGRTDTQYF.

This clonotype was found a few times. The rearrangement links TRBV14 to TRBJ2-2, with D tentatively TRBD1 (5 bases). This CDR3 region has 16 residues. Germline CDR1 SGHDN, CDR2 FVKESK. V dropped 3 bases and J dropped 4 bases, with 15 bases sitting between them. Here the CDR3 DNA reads TGTGCCAGCAGCCACCATGAACACAGGATCACCGGGGAGCTGTTTTTT. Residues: CASSHHEHRITGELFF.

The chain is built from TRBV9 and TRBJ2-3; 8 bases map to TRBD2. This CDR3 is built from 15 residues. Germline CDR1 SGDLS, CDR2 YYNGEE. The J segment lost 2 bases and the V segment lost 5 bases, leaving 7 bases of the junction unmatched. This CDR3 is CASRPLAGSTDTQYF. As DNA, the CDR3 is TGTGCCAGCAGACCTTTAGCGGGGTCCACAGATACGCAGTATTTT.

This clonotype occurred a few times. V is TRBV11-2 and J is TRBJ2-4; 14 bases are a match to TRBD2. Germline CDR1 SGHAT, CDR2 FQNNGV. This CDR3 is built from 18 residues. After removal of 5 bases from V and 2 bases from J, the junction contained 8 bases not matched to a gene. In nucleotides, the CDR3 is TGTGCCAGCAGCCCCGGGACTAGCGGGAGCGCTCCCAAAAACATTCAGTACTTC. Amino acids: CASSPGTSGSAPKNIQYF.

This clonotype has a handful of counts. This chain's CDR3 is CASSGAGQRQSNYNEQFF. Written as DNA, the CDR3 is TGCGCCAGCAGCGGGGCCGGTCAGAGGCAGAGTAATTACAATGAGCAGTTCTTC. This chain connects TRBV5-1 to TRBJ2-1, with D perhaps matching TRBD1 (5 bases). V was trimmed by 4 bases and J by 4 bases, leaving 24 bases between them. CDR1 is SGHRS and CDR2 is YFSETQ in the germline V gene. The CDR3 covers 18 residues.

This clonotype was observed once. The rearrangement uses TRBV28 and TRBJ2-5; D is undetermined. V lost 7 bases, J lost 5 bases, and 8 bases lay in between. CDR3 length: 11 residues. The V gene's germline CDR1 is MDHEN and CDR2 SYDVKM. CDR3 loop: CASTGWETQYF. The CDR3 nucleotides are TGTGCCAGCACTGGGTGGGAGACCCAGTACTTC.

In nucleotides, the CDR3 is TGTGCCAGCAGGACAGTCTCCGAGTACGAGCAGTACTTC. This translates into CASRTVSEYEQYF. The chain has TRBV5-6 and TRBJ2-7; D might be TRBD1 (5 bases). This CDR3 is 13 amino acids long. Germline lookup yields CDR1 SGHDT and CDR2 YYEEEE. Trimming stripped 5 bases from V and 4 bases from J, with 13 bases between.

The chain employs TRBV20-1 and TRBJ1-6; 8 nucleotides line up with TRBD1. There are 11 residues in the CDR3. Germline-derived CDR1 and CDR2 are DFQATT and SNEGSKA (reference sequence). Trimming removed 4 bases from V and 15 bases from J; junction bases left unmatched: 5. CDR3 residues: CSAKQGGGLHF. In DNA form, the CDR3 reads TGCAGTGCTAAACAGGGGGGCGGCCTCCACTTT.